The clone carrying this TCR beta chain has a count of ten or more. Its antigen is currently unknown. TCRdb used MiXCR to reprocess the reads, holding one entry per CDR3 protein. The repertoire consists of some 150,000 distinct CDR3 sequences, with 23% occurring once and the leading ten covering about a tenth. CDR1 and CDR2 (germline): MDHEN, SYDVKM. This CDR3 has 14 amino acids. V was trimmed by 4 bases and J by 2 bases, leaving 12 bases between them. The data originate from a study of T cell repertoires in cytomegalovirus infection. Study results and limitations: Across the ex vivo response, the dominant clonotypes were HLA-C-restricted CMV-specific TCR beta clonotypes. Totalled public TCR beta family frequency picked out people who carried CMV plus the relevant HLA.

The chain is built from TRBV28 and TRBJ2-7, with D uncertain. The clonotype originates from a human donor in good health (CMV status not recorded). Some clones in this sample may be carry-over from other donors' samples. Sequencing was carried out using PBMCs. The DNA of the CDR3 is TGTGCCAGCAGTTCCTCGTCCAGTGCCTACGAGCAGTACTTC. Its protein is CASSSSSSAYEQYF.